These 20 T cell receptor beta chains were all obtained from the same sample, sequenced in a study of T cells in Graves' hyperthyroidism and ophthalmopathy. Amplification of TCR beta CDR3 regions was performed using RNA transcripts as template. HTBI primers were employed in a first-round RT-PCR of the TCR CDR3. TCRdb re-derived calls from the multiplex PCR reads in MiXCR, one entry per CDR3 protein. The sample lists hundreds of thousands of distinct CDR3 sequences; 20% to 25% were seen once. Sequenced sample: blood. These receptors were taken from a man aged 50 to 60 with Graves' hyperthyroidism.

Many counts were recorded for this clonotype. The V gene is TRBV7-3, the J gene TRBJ2-3; D may be TRBD1 or TRBD2 (6 bases each). The CDR3 has 14 amino acids. Trimming removed 5 bases from V and 2 bases from J, with 11 bases in between. The V gene's germline CDR1 is SGHTA and CDR2 FQGTGA. Here the CDR3 DNA reads TGTGCCAGCAGCCAAGGGGGGATCACAGATACGCAGTATTTT. Its protein is CASSQGGITDTQYF.

CDR3 coding DNA: TGTGCCAGCAGCGCCGGGACAGGGGTAGGCACTGAAGCTTTCTTT. It encodes CASSAGTGVGTEAFF. This chain joins TRBV9 and TRBJ1-1, with 10 bases matching TRBD1. Trimming removed 3 bases from V and 4 bases from J; junction bases left unmatched: 6. Germline CDR1 SGDLS, CDR2 YYNGEE. The CDR3 contains 15 residues.

This clonotype was recorded many times. The chain links TRBV12-3 or TRBV12-4 to TRBJ2-1; 9 bases fit TRBD2. Trimming at V came to 0 bases and at J to 7 bases, leaving 10 bases not matched to a gene. The CDR3 has 17 amino acids. CDR3 DNA sequence: TGTGCCAGCAGTTTAGCGCGGGGGGGAGGTTCGGGGAATGAGCAGTTCTTC. Protein product: CASSLARGGGSGNEQFF.

This clonotype came up many times. As DNA, the CDR3 is TGTGCCAGCAGCAAAAGGACTGAAGGGGAGCAGTACTTC. Translating gives CASSKRTEGEQYF. The V gene is TRBV12-3 or TRBV12-4, the J gene TRBJ2-7, with D possibly being TRBD2 (5 bases). Trimming shortened V by 6 bases and J by 7 bases, and 16 bases separated the two germline ends. The CDR3 runs to 13 residues.

The rearrangement uses TRBV9 and TRBJ2-7; D is perhaps TRBD1 (5 bases). The CDR3 sequence is 14 residues long. V lost 2 bases and J 0 bases, leaving 9 bases between the germline ends. CDR1 SGDLS and CDR2 YYNGEE come from the germline V gene. The CDR3 protein is CASSVTVGSYEQYF. The CDR3 region has the DNA TGTGCCAGCAGCGTGACAGTGGGCTCCTACGAGCAGTACTTC.

This clonotype was counted ten times or more. This sequence joins TRBV6-5 and TRBJ1-1; the match to TRBD1 covers 12 bases. With V trimmed by 0 bases and J by 4 bases, 12 bases remained unmatched. Per germline, CDR1 MNHEY and CDR2 SVGAGI. The length of the CDR3 is 19 residues. CDR3 sequence (DNA): TGTGCCAGCAGTTACTCGCTCCCGGGACAGGGGGCTGGTGGCACTGAAGCTTTCTTT. As protein: CASSYSLPGQGAGGTEAFF.

The CDR3 DNA sequence: TGCAGTGCGAAAAGCGGGAGGGCCGGCAATGAGCAGTACTTC. This sequence encodes CSAKSGRAGNEQYF. The chain combines TRBV20-1 with TRBJ2-1; 10 positions match TRBD2. The DNA end is a closer match to TRBJ2-7, so the J assignment may be wrong. CDR1 is DFQATT, CDR2 SNEGSKA, per germline (reference sequence). The length of the CDR3 is 14 residues.

The V call is TRBV7-9, the J call TRBJ1-1, with D possibly matching TRBD1 (5 bases). This CDR3 contains 15 residues. Germline-derived CDR1 and CDR2 are SEHNR and FQNEAQ (reference sequence). V was shortened by 5 bases and J by 1 base, with 14 bases between the two germline ends. CDR3 sequence reads: CASSPPGRSNTEAFF. CDR3 in DNA: TGTGCCAGCAGCCCTCCGGGACGGTCGAACACTGAAGCTTTCTTT.

This clonotype was recorded at least ten times. The V call is TRBV6-1, the J call TRBJ2-3, with TRBD1 as a possible D gene (6 bases). V was pared by 4 bases and J by 0 bases, with 14 bases between. The V gene's germline CDR1 is MNHNS and CDR2 SASEGT. The CDR3 has 16 amino acids. CDR3 amino acids: CASSGFQGLSTDTQYF. As DNA, the CDR3 is TGTGCCAGCAGTGGGTTTCAGGGGCTTAGCACAGATACGCAGTATTTT.

The chain carries TRBV12-3 or TRBV12-4 and TRBJ2-2; 10 nucleotides match TRBD1. V was pared by 8 bases and J by 7 bases, with 7 bases of the junction left unmatched. This CDR3 has 14 amino acids. CDR3 sequence: CASQWDRGSGELFF. The DNA for the CDR3 is TGTGCCAGCCAATGGGACAGGGGTAGCGGGGAGCTGTTTTTT.

The sample holds a few counts of this clonotype. The rearrangement links TRBV2 to TRBJ1-1; TRBD1 agrees at 7 bases. The CDR3 consists of 13 residues. Germline CDR1 and CDR2: SNHLY and FYNNEI. V lost 3 bases and J lost 3; bases outside the gene matches: 1. The CDR3: CASSDQGDTEAFF. The CDR3 DNA reads TGTGCCAGCAGTGACCAGGGGGACACTGAAGCTTTCTTT.

A few counts support this clonotype. The V and J genes are TRBV5-1 and TRBJ2-2; D unclear. The CDR3 extends over 15 amino acids. Trimming stripped 0 bases from V and 4 bases from J, with 10 bases between. Germline assignment: CDR1 SGHRS and CDR2 YFSETQ. CDR3 DNA: TGCGCCAGCAGCTTGGAAGGACGGCTCACCGGGGAGCTGTTTTTT. Translated: CASSLEGRLTGELFF. The full variable domain, in which reference TRBV5-1 and TRBJ2-2 provide the parts outside the CDR3, is KAGVTQTPRYLIKTRGQQVTLSCSPISGHRSVSWYQQTPGQGLQFLFEYFSETQRNKGNFPGRFSGRQFSNSRSEMNVSTLELGDSALYLCASSLEGRLTGELFFGEGSRLTVL.

V usage is TRBV5-1 and J usage is TRBJ1-1; 7 bases agree with TRBD1. Looked up from germline, CDR1 is SGHRS and CDR2 is YFSETQ. The CDR3 consists of 15 residues. J lost 1 base, V lost 3 bases, and 6 bases had no gene match. The DNA of the CDR3 is TGCGCCAGCAGCTATGAGACAGGGCCGAACACTGAAGCTTTCTTT. Translated, it gives CASSYETGPNTEAFF.

This chain links TRBV3-1 with TRBJ2-1, with 10 bases identical to TRBD2. Germline values: CDR1 LGHDT, CDR2 YNNKEL (reference sequence). The ends lost 6 bases at V and 7 bases at J; junction bases unmatched: 15. This CDR3 spans 17 amino acids. In DNA, the CDR3 is TGTGCCAGCAGTCCCTACGTCCTAGCGGGAGTTTATAATGAGCAGTTCTTC. This translates into CASSPYVLAGVYNEQFF.

CDR3 in DNA: TGCGCCAGCAGCCCAACAGAGGCCAACACCGGGGAGCTGTTTTTT. Amino acids: CASSPTEANTGELFF. The chain recombines TRBV5-1 with TRBJ2-2, with D uncertain. Between the trimmed V and J ends, which lost 4 bases and 2 bases, there was a span of 12 bases. This CDR3 has 15 amino acids. Germline CDR1 is SGHRS and CDR2 is YFSETQ.

Only a few counts were recorded for this clonotype. The rearrangement links TRBV12-3 or TRBV12-4 to TRBJ2-6; D remains unclear. This CDR3 contains 15 residues. The ends were cut back, 3 bases at V and 0 bases at J, with 6 bases in the middle. The CDR3 region is CASSFTGSGANVLTF. CDR3 nucleotide sequence: TGTGCCAGCAGTTTTACCGGCTCTGGGGCCAACGTCCTGACTTTC.

This clonotype was detected only a few times. V and J are TRBV5-5 and TRBJ2-2; TRBD2 matches at 13 bases. J gave up 5 bases and V 5 bases, and 9 bases lay outside the gene matches. The CDR3 consists of 17 residues. Germline CDR1 SGHKS, CDR2 YYEKEE (reference sequence). The CDR3 DNA follows: TGTGCCAGCAGTATTACTAGCGGGAGGGCCCCTACCGGGGAGCTGTTTTTT. Translated: CASSITSGRAPTGELFF.

This chain links TRBV3-1 with TRBJ1-5; 12 positions agree with TRBD1. After removal of 1 base from V and 2 bases from J, the junction contained 3 bases not matched to a gene. This CDR3 is 17 amino acids long. Germline V gene sequence: CDR1 LGHDT, CDR2 YNNKEL (reference sequence). The CDR3 region has the DNA TGTGCCAGCAGCCAAGCCGGGACAGGGGGCGGCAATCAGCCCCAGCATTTT. Translating gives CASSQAGTGGGNQPQHF.

As regards this clonotype: The junction departs from the called germline gene at one end, perhaps through a read error. The CDR3 sequence: CASSFGQGDGYTIYF. As DNA, the CDR3 is TGTGCCAGCAGCTTCGGACAGGGCGACGGCTACACCATATATTTT. The chain couples TRBV5-1 to TRBJ1-3; 8 bases align to TRBD1. From germline, CDR1 is SGHRS and CDR2 YFSETQ. This CDR3 contains 15 residues.

Many counts were recorded for this clonotype. The genes are TRBV6-2 or TRBV6-3 and TRBJ2-7; no firm D call. Germline CDR1 MNHEY, CDR2 SVGEGT. With 6 bases removed from V and 0 bases from J, the gap between germline ends came to 12 bases. CDR3 size: 14 residues. The DNA of the CDR3 is TGTGCCAGCAGCTCCCACCGAAGCTCCTACGAGCAGTACTTC. Amino acids: CASSSHRSSYEQYF.